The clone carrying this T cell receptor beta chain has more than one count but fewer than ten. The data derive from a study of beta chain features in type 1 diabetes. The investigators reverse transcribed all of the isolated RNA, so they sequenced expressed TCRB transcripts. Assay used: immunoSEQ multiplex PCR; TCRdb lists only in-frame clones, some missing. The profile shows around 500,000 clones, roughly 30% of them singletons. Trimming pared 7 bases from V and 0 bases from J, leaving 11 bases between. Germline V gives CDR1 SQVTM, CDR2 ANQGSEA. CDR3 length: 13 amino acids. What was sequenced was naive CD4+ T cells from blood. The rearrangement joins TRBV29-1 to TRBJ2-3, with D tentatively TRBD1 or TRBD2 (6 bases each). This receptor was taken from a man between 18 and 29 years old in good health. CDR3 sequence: CSGTGASTDTQYF. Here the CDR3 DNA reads TGCAGCGGAACGGGGGCGAGCACAGATACGCAGTATTTT.